These 28 T cell receptor beta chains were all obtained from the same sample, sequenced in a study of blood T cell repertoires in COVID-19 (dated by TCRdb to about 2020). Library prep was done by the immunoSEQ multiplex PCR assay. TCRdb carries this immuneACCESS record with in-frame sequences only. Its versions omit some clonotypes, under half of them owing to an unresolved V gene in the studies checked, with the rest unexplained. The sample table shows roughly 140,000 clones, and roughly 79% are seen once. About 8.7% of the sample is held by the ten biggest clonotypes. The sample consisted of peripheral blood. Receptors originate from a man in his fifties or sixties with active or convalescent COVID-19.

This clone was recorded only once. The chain joins TRBV24-1 to TRBJ2-1; D remains ambiguous. The CDR3 is 12 residues long. Looked up from germline, CDR1 is KGHDR and CDR2 is SFDVKD. V lost 6 bases and J 7 bases, leaving 9 bases between the germline ends. The CDR3 DNA sequence: TGTGCCACCAGTTTCACGGTGAATGAGCAGTTCTTC. Protein product: CATSFTVNEQFF.

The sample holds a few counts of this clone. The rearrangement joins TRBV9 to TRBJ1-6; the D gene is possibly TRBD1 (5 bases). The CDR3 spans 14 residues. V shed 5 bases and J shed 15 bases, with 21 bases lying between them. Germline assignment: CDR1 SGDLS and CDR2 YYNGEE. This CDR3 is CASSYLPDKSVLHF. In DNA, the CDR3 is TGTGCCAGCAGTTACCTTCCGGACAAGTCAGTCCTCCACTTT.

CDR3 bases: TGCGCCAGCAGCCCTCGACAGGATACCGAGCAGTACTTC. Translated, it gives CASSPRQDTEQYF. The rearrangement uses TRBV4-1 and TRBJ2-7; perhaps TRBD1 as D (6 bases). CDR3 length: 13 amino acids. V lost 4 bases and J lost 6, with 13 bases in between. The germline V gene encodes CDR1 MGHRA and CDR2 YSYEKL.

The chain joins TRBV30 to TRBJ2-7, with TRBD2 matching 10 bases. V was pared by 4 bases and J by 4 bases, with 4 bases of the junction left unmatched. The CDR3 totals 13 residues. Germline assignment: CDR1 GTSNPN and CDR2 SVGIG (reference sequence). The CDR3 sequence is CAWTPSGSYEQYF. The CDR3 nucleotides are TGTGCCTGGACGCCTAGCGGGAGTTACGAGCAGTACTTC.

The chain uses TRBV6-2 or TRBV6-3 and TRBJ2-3, with a weak D call TRBD2 (7 bases). Germline CDR1 and CDR2: MNHEY and SVGEGT. The CDR3 contains 17 residues. V lost 6 bases and J 3 bases, leaving 22 bases between the germline ends. CDR3 sequence: CASSVTRRGPGTDTQYF. The DNA of the CDR3 is TGTGCCAGCAGCGTCACGCGGCGGGGGCCGGGGACAGATACGCAGTATTTT.

This chain connects TRBV6-5 to TRBJ2-7, with a weak D call TRBD1 (6 bases). V gave up 2 bases and J gave up 0 bases, with 8 bases separating them. Germline loops: CDR1 MNHEY, CDR2 SVGAGI. This CDR3 spans 14 amino acids. The CDR3 DNA reads TGTGCCAGCAGTTACGCGACAGGCTCCTACGAGCAGTACTTC. Translating gives CASSYATGSYEQYF.

The chain links TRBV28 to TRBJ1-2; TRBD1 agrees at 7 bases. There are 16 residues in the CDR3. Germline V lookup: CDR1 MDHEN, CDR2 SYDVKM. The J segment lost 1 base and the V segment lost 8 bases, leaving 13 bases of the junction unmatched. The DNA for the CDR3 is TGTGCCAGCGTCTCGGGAGGGGGCTGGGGTAACTATGGCTACACCTTC. Protein: CASVSGGGWGNYGYTF.

This sequence joins TRBV5-1 and TRBJ1-1; D is perhaps TRBD1 (6 bases). Per germline, CDR1 SGHRS and CDR2 YFSETQ. The CDR3 is 12 residues long. V was clipped by 2 bases and J by 8 bases, with 10 bases between them. The CDR3 coding sequence is TGCGCCAGCAGCTTTAACAGGGCCGAAGCTTTCTTT. It translates to CASSFNRAEAFF.

The V gene is TRBV5-6, the J gene TRBJ2-7; perhaps TRBD1 as D (6 bases). Germline CDR1 and CDR2: SGHDT and YYEEEE. The CDR3 is 15 amino acids. Between the trimmed V and J ends, which lost 4 bases and 3 bases, there was a span of 17 bases. The DNA for the CDR3 is TGTGCCAGCAGCCTCGGGACACGGGATCACTACGAGCAGTACTTC. Amino acids: CASSLGTRDHYEQYF. Supplemented by reference TRBV5-6 and TRBJ2-7, the full variable domain reads DAGVTQSPTHLIKTRGQQVTLRCSPKSGHDTVSWYQQALGQGPQFIFQYYEEEERQRGNFPDRFSGHQFPNYSSELNVNALLLGDSALYLCASSLGTRDHYEQYFGPGTRLTVT.

V and J are TRBV6-6 and TRBJ2-3; a weak D match, TRBD2 (5 bases). This CDR3 has 13 residues. Looked up from germline, CDR1 is MNHNY and CDR2 is SVGAGI (reference sequence). V was trimmed by 11 bases and J by 5 bases, leaving 17 bases between them. In DNA form, the CDR3 reads TGTGCCTCTGCGGGTGGATTTCGAGATACGCAGTATTTT. Its translation is CASAGGFRDTQYF.

This clone has only one observation. The V gene is TRBV15, the J gene TRBJ2-7; possibly TRBD1 for D (6 bases). Per germline, CDR1 LNHNV and CDR2 YYDKDF (reference sequence). The CDR3 has 12 amino acids. The V end lost 3 bases, the J end lost 9 bases, and 12 bases lay between the germline ends. In nucleotides, the CDR3 is TGTGCCACCAGCAGCACAGGGTCCGGGCAGTACTTC. This translates into CATSSTGSGQYF.

This sequence joins TRBV19 and TRBJ2-2, with a weak D call TRBD2 (6 bases). From germline, CDR1 is LNHDA and CDR2 SQIVND (reference sequence). The ends were cut back, 2 bases at V and 6 bases at J, with 10 bases in the middle. CDR3 length: 14 residues. In DNA, the CDR3 is TGTGCCAGTAGTATAACGGGAGTGTCCGGGGAGCTGTTTTTT. Translation gives CASSITGVSGELFF.

CDR3 nucleotides: TGTGCCAGCGGATTAGCGGGAGCCATTTCCGAGCAGTACTTC. Translation gives CASGLAGAISEQYF. J is TRBJ2-7 and V is TRBV2, with 9 nucleotides matching TRBD2. The CDR3 has 14 residues. CDR1 is SNHLY and CDR2 is FYNNEI in the germline V gene. The trim removed 8 bases at V and 6 bases at J, leaving 11 bases unmatched.

This clone was seen a handful of times. The rearrangement uses TRBV5-1 and TRBJ1-6, with D perhaps matching TRBD1 (6 bases). The CDR3 runs to 14 residues. Germline CDR1 reads SGHRS; CDR2 reads YFSETQ. The V and J ends lost 0 bases and 10 bases respectively, with 11 bases between them. CDR3 sequence: CASSLEAGDSPLHF. The CDR3 nucleotides read TGCGCCAGCAGCTTGGAGGCAGGGGACTCACCCCTCCACTTT.

The V call is TRBV7-3, the J call TRBJ1-2; 8 bases are shared with TRBD1. CDR1 and CDR2 from the germline V gene are SGHTA and FQGTGA. The CDR3 has 14 residues. V trimming: 5 bases; J trimming: 4 bases; junction bases outside the gene matches: 6. The CDR3, as DNA: TGTGCCAGCAGCCCAGGACAGGGAGCCTATGGCTACACCTTC. Translation: CASSPGQGAYGYTF.

The rearrangement joins TRBV7-6 to TRBJ2-2, with TRBD2 matching 13 bases. In germline, CDR1 is SGHVS, CDR2 FNYEAQ. The ends lost 5 bases at V and 5 bases at J; junction bases unmatched: 8. The CDR3 contains 17 residues. CDR3 DNA sequence: TGTGCCAGCAGCCTGGGACTAGCGGGATTCAGGACCGGGGAGCTGTTTTTT. Its translation: CASSLGLAGFRTGELFF.

The DNA of the CDR3 is TGTGCCAGCAGTGAAGGACAGGGGGCGTATTCACCCCTCCACTTT. It yields the protein CASSEGQGAYSPLHF. The chain has TRBV6-1 and TRBJ1-6; 10 bases line up with TRBD1. The junction had 2 bases not matched to a gene; V was cut back by 1 base and J by 8 bases. Germline lookup yields CDR1 MNHNS and CDR2 SASEGT. The CDR3 runs 15 residues.

This rearrangement joins TRBV30 to TRBJ2-1; the D gene is possibly TRBD1 (5 bases). V was clipped by 3 bases and J by 8 bases, with 14 bases between them. The CDR3 spans 13 residues. Germline CDR1 GTSNPN, CDR2 SVGIG (reference sequence). The CDR3 is CAWRGYQGYEQFF. The CDR3 nucleotides are TGTGCCTGGAGAGGATATCAGGGTTATGAGCAGTTCTTC.

The chain links TRBV23-1 to TRBJ1-5, with 7 bases lining up with TRBD1. TRBV23-1 is an ORF for which the function is uncertain. The CDR3 has 15 residues. The V gene end was trimmed by 5 bases and the J gene end by 2 bases; junction bases not matched to a gene: 6. The CDR3 DNA is TGCGCCAGCAGTTGCAGGGGGTTTCGCAATCAGCCCCAGCATTTT. Protein sequence: CASSCRGFRNQPQHF.

The V call is TRBV9, the J call TRBJ2-2; the match to TRBD1 covers 9 bases. The CDR3 is 15 residues long. Per germline, CDR1 SGDLS and CDR2 YYNGEE. Trimming at V came to 5 bases and at J to 5 bases, leaving 7 bases not matched to a gene. DNA for the CDR3: TGTGCCAGCAGTGTCTCAGGGACAGGGACCGGGGAGCTGTTTTTT. The encoded protein is CASSVSGTGTGELFF.

V gene TRBV6-6 combines with J gene TRBJ1-5; 9 bases match TRBD1. Germline CDR1 MNHNY, CDR2 SVGAGI (reference sequence). Trimming removed 8 bases from V and 16 bases from J; junction bases left unmatched: 9. The CDR3 covers 11 residues. The CDR3 is CASDTGTGRHF. CDR3 DNA sequence: TGTGCCAGCGACACCGGGACAGGGAGACATTTT.

The chain joins TRBV6-5 to TRBJ2-1; 9 bases are shared with TRBD1. The CDR3 has 16 amino acids. V shed 2 bases and J 1 base; nucleotides not matched to a gene: 3. The germline gives CDR1 MNHEY, CDR2 SVGAGI. This CDR3 reads CASSYGTGTSYNEQFF. Here the CDR3 DNA reads TGTGCCAGCAGTTACGGGACAGGGACTTCCTACAATGAGCAGTTCTTC.

This clone was observed a single time. CDR3 DNA sequence: TGCGCCAGCAGCTTGGAAGGGACAGACAATCAGCCCCAGCATTTT. This sequence encodes CASSLEGTDNQPQHF. This sequence joins TRBV5-1 and TRBJ1-5; TRBD1 agrees at 7 bases. V lost 0 bases to trimming and J lost 3 bases; unmatched junction nucleotides: 3. This CDR3 has 15 amino acids. Germline CDR1 is SGHRS and CDR2 is YFSETQ.

V usage is TRBV6-1 and J usage is TRBJ1-5; the match to TRBD1 covers 7 bases. This CDR3 is 16 amino acids long. J lost 2 bases, V lost 2 bases, and 6 bases had no gene match. Germline CDR1 reads MNHNS; CDR2 reads SASEGT. The CDR3 DNA follows: TGTGCCAGCAGTGAACACGGGCAGGGGGGCAATCAGCCCCAGCATTTT. Protein product: CASSEHGQGGNQPQHF.

The chain uses TRBV25-1 and TRBJ1-2; 7 nucleotides line up with TRBD1. This CDR3 comprises 15 residues. J gave up 4 bases and V 2 bases, and 7 bases lay outside the gene matches. Germline V gene sequence: CDR1 MGHDK, CDR2 SYGVNS. Here the CDR3 reads CASSEPTGSVYGYTF. CDR3 nucleotide sequence: TGTGCCAGCAGTGAACCGACAGGGTCCGTCTATGGCTACACCTTC.

This clone came up a few times. The chain carries TRBV7-7 and TRBJ2-2; the match to TRBD1 covers 9 bases. CDR1 is SSHAT, CDR2 FNYEAQ, per germline (reference sequence). J lost 8 bases, V lost 3 bases, and 4 bases had no gene match. This CDR3 region has 14 residues. CDR3 protein: CASSFDRGKGELFF. CDR3 bases: TGTGCCAGCAGCTTCGACAGGGGGAAAGGGGAGCTGTTTTTT.

This chain uses TRBV27 with TRBJ1-5; D is undetermined. The V gene's germline CDR1 is MNHEY and CDR2 SMNVEV (reference sequence). V lost 8 bases to trimming and J lost 7 bases, with 18 bases between them. CDR3 length: 14 residues. CDR3 loop: CASSFSGREQPQHF. The DNA for the CDR3 is TGTGCCAGCTCGTTTTCGGGTAGGGAGCAGCCCCAGCATTTT.

The CDR3 nucleotides are TGTGCCAGCAGTTCCGGGTCTTCATCGCCCCAGCATTTT. Its protein is CASSSGSSSPQHF. The V call is TRBV6-6, the J call TRBJ1-5; D remains ambiguous. The CDR3 length is 13 residues. Germline CDR1 MNHNY, CDR2 SVGAGI (reference sequence). V dropped 4 bases and J dropped 9 bases, with 13 bases sitting between them.